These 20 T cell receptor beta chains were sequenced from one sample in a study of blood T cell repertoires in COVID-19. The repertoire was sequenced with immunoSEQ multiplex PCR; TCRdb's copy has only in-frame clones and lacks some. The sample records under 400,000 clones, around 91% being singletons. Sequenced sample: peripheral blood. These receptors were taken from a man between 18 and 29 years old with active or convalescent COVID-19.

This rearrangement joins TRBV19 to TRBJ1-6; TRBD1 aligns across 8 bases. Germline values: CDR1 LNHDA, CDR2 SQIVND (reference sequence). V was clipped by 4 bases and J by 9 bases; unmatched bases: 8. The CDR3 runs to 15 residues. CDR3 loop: CASSTWTGLGSPLHF. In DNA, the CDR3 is TGTGCCAGTAGTACGTGGACAGGGCTCGGTTCACCCCTCCACTTT. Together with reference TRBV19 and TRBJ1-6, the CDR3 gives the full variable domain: DGGITQSPKYLFRKEGQNVTLSCEQNLNHDAMYWYRQDPGQGLRLIYYSQIVNDFQKGDIAEGYSVSREKKESFPLTVTSAQKNPTAFYLCASSTWTGLGSPLHFGNGTRLTVT.

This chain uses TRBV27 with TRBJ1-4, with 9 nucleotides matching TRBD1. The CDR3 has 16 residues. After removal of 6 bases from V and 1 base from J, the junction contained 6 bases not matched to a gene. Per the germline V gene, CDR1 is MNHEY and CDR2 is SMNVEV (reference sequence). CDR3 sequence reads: CASRIGQGRTNEKLFF. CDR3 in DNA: TGTGCCAGCAGGATCGGACAGGGGAGAACTAATGAAAAACTGTTTTTT.

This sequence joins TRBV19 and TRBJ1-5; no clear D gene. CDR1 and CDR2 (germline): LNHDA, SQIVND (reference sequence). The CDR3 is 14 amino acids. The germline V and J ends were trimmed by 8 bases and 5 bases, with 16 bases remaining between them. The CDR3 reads CASARREQDQPQHF. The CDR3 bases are TGTGCCAGTGCCCGAAGGGAGCAAGATCAGCCCCAGCATTTT. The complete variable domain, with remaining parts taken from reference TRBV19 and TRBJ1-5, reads DGGITQSPKYLFRKEGQNVTLSCEQNLNHDAMYWYRQDPGQGLRLIYYSQIVNDFQKGDIAEGYSVSREKKESFPLTVTSAQKNPTAFYLCASARREQDQPQHFGDGTRLSIL.

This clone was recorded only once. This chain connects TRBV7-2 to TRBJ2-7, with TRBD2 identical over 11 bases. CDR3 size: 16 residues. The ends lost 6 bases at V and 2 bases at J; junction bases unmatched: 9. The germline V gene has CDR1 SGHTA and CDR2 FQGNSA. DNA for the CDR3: TGTGCCAGCAGTACGGGACTAGCGGAAATTACCTACGAGCAGTACTTC. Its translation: CASSTGLAEITYEQYF.

The CDR3, as DNA: TGTGCCAGCAGTTACTCCCCCGCACGTGACAGGGTTACAACCTACGAGCAGTACTTC. Amino acids: CASSYSPARDRVTTYEQYF. V is TRBV6-2 or TRBV6-3 and J is TRBJ2-7, with 7 positions matching TRBD1. The germline V gene encodes CDR1 MNHEY and CDR2 SVGEGT. The CDR3 spans 19 residues. The ends lost 0 bases at V and 2 bases at J; junction bases unmatched: 16.

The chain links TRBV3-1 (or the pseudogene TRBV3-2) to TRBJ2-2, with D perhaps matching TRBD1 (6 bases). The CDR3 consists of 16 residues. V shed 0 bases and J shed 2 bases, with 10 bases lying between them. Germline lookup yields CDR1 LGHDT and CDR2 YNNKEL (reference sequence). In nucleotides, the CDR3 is TGTGCCAGCAGCCAAGATAGGACAGAAAACACCGGGGAGCTGTTTTTT. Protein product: CASSQDRTENTGELFF.

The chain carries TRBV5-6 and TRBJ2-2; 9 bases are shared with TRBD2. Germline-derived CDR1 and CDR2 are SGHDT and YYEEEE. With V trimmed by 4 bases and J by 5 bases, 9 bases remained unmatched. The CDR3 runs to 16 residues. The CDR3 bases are TGTGCCAGCAGCCCCGGGCTAGCGGGGTTTACCGGGGAGCTGTTTTTT. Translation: CASSPGLAGFTGELFF.

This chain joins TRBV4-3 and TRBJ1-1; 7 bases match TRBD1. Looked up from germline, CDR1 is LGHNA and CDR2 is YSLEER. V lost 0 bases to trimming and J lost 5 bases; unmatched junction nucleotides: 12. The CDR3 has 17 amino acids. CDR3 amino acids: CASSQDLGAGRGTEAFF. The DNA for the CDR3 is TGCGCCAGCAGCCAAGATCTTGGGGCCGGCAGGGGGACTGAAGCTTTCTTT.

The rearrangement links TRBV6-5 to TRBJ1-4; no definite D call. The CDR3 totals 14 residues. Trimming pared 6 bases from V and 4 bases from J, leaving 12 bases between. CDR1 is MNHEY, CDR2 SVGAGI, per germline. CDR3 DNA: TGTGCCAGCAGCTCGACAAGCCGTAATGAAAAACTGTTTTTT. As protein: CASSSTSRNEKLFF.

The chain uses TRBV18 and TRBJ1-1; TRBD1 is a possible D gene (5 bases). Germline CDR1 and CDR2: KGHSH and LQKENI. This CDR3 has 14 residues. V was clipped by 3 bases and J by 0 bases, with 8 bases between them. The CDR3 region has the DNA TGTGCCAGCTCACCTCAGGGAATGAACACTGAAGCTTTCTTT. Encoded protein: CASSPQGMNTEAFF.

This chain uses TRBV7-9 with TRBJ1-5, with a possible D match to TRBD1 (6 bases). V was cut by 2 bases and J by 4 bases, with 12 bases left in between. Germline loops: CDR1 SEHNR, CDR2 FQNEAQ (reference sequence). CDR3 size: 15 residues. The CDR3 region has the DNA TGTGCCAGCAGCTTATGGCAGGGGCAGAATCAGCCCCAGCATTTT. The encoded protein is CASSLWQGQNQPQHF.

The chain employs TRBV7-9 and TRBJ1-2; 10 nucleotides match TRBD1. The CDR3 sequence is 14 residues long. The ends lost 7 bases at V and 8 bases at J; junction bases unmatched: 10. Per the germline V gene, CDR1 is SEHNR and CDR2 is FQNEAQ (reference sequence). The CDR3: CASNQDRGRGGYTF. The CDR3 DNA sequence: TGTGCCAGCAACCAAGACAGGGGGCGTGGAGGCTACACCTTC.

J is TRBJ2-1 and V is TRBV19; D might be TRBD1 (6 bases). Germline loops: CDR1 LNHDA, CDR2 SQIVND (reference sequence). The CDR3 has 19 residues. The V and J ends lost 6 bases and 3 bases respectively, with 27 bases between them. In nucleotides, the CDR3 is TGTGCCAGTAGCGCCGGGCCTACAACAGGGATTCCCAACTACAATGAGCAGTTCTTC. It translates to CASSAGPTTGIPNYNEQFF.

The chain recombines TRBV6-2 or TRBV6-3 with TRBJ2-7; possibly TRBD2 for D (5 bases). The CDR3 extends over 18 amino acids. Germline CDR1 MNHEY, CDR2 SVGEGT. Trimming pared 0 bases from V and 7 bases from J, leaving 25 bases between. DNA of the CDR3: TGTGCCAGCAGTTACTCATTCGGGGTGGTGTCACCGTTTGGAGAGCAGTACTTC. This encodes CASSYSFGVVSPFGEQYF.

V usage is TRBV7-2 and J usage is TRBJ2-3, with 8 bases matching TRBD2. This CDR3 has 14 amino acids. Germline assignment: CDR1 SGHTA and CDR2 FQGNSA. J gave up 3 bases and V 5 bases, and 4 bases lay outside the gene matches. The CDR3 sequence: CASSREGGTDTQYF. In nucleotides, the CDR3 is TGTGCCAGCAGCCGGGAGGGGGGAACAGATACGCAGTATTTT.

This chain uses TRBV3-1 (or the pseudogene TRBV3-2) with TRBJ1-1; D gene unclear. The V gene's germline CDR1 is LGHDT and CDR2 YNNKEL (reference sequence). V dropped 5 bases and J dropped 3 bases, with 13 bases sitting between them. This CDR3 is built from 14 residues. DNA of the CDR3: TGTGCCAGCAGCTCACAGCCCGGGGACACTGAAGCTTTCTTT. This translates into CASSSQPGDTEAFF.

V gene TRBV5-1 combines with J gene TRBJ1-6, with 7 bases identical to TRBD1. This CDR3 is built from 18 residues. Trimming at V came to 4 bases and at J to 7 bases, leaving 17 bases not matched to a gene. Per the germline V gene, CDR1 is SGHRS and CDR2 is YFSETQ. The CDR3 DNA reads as TGCGCCAGCAGCAGAGGGGACAGCCCCACTCTTGGCAATTCACCCCTCCACTTT. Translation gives CASSRGDSPTLGNSPLHF.

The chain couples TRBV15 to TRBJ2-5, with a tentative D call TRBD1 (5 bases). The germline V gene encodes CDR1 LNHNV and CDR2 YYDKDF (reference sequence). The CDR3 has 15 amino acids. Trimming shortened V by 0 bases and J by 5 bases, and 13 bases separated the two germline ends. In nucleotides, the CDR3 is TGTGCCACCAGCAGAGATCAGGCAGGGTGGGAGACCCAGTACTTC. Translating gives CATSRDQAGWETQYF.

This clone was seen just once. CDR3 loop: CASSFRTENTEAFF. CDR3 DNA sequence: TGTGCCAGTAGTTTCCGGACTGAGAACACTGAAGCTTTCTTT. The rearrangement links TRBV19 to TRBJ1-1; D not resolved. This CDR3 has 14 amino acids. V lost 5 bases and J lost 1, with 11 bases in between. The germline V gene has CDR1 LNHDA and CDR2 SQIVND (reference sequence).

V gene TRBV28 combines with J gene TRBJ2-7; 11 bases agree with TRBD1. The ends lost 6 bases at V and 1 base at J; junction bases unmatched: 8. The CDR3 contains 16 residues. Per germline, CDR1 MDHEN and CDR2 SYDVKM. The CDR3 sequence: CASRDPGTGGSYEQYF. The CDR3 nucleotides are TGTGCCAGCAGAGACCCCGGGACAGGGGGGTCCTACGAGCAGTACTTC.